This record covers a single T cell receptor (beta chain). A J-beta primer mix and a sample-barcoded 5' primer were used in a second PCR of roughly 6 to 11 cycles. From the 5' RACE reads, TCRdb called clonotypes with MiXCR, one entry per CDR3 protein. The table shows hundreds of thousands of distinct CDR3 sequences, with around 38% occurring only once. These data are taken from a study of blood T cells in healthy people across ages. V dropped 2 bases and J dropped 0 bases, with 16 bases sitting between them. The CDR3 is 18 amino acids. Germline CDR1 is SGHVS and CDR2 is FQNEAQ. Sequenced sample: blood. The genes are TRBV7-8 and TRBJ2-2, with D possibly being TRBD2 (5 bases). The receptor was derived from an older man in good health. Here the CDR3 DNA reads TGTGCCAGCAGCTTAAAAGGGAGAACACCAGCGAACACCGGGGAGCTGTTTTTT. Residues: CASSLKGRTPANTGELFF.